A selection of T cell receptor beta chains follows, all from one sample in a study of blood T cell repertoires in COVID-19. Measured with immunoSEQ multiplex PCR; TCRdb has only the in-frame clones, and not every one. Among 100,000 or so clones, approximately 89% were seen once, and the ten largest hold approximately 10%. The sample was peripheral blood. Receptors were obtained from a woman aged 30 to 39 with acute or convalescent COVID-19. Both conserved end residues are part of each CDR3. A D gene is named only where the DNA matches it firmly.

d_call	cdr3_length	v_call	j_call	cdr3_aa	cdr3_nt
TRBD1	17	TRBV10-3	TRBJ1-6	CAISDRTGGVINSPLHF	TGTGCCATCAGCGACAGGACAGGGGGAGTTATTAATTCACCCCTCCACTTT
.	14	TRBV18	TRBJ2-3	CASSPPEGTDTQYF	TGTGCCAGCTCACCACCTGAGGGCACAGATACGCAGTATTTT
TRBD1	16	TRBV3-1/TRBV3-2	TRBJ1-3	CASSQSFAGQGNTIYF	TGTGCCAGCAGCCAAAGTTTTGCGGGACAGGGGAACACCATATATTTT
TRBD1	12	TRBV2	TRBJ2-7	CASSGDSYEQYF	TGTGCCAGCAGTGGGGACAGCTACGAGCAGTACTTC
.	13	TRBV11-1	TRBJ2-7	CASSFRQHYEQYF	TGTGCCAGCAGCTTCCGACAGCACTACGAGCAGTACTTC
.	12	TRBV30	TRBJ2-3	CAWRGGVDTQYF	TGTGCCTGGAGAGGGGGTGTGGATACGCAGTATTTT
TRBD1	16	TRBV14	TRBJ1-1	CASSPFSGTGNTEAFF	TGTGCCAGCAGCCCGTTTTCCGGGACAGGCAACACTGAAGCTTTCTTT
TRBD1	17	TRBV19	TRBJ1-1	CASSQRQGKSANTEAFF	TGTGCCAGTAGTCAACGACAGGGTAAGTCAGCGAACACTGAAGCTTTCTTT
TRBD1	14	TRBV2	TRBJ2-4	CASRPTGGRDIQYF	TGTGCCAGCAGACCGACAGGGGGCAGGGACATTCAGTACTTC
.	17	TRBV4-1	TRBJ1-5	CASSQQYSTAPAGPQHF	TGCGCCAGCAGCCAACAATACTCCACAGCCCCTGCGGGGCCCCAGCATTTT
TRBD1	15	TRBV6-1	TRBJ2-1	CASSEGTGVWNEQFF	TGTGCCAGCAGTGAGGGGACAGGGGTCTGGAATGAGCAGTTCTTC
TRBD1	14	TRBV18	TRBJ1-4	CASSQGQGYEKLFF	TGTGCCAGCTCACAGGGACAGGGTTATGAAAAACTGTTTTTT
.	14	TRBV11-3	TRBJ1-4	CASSPGQLGEKLFF	TGTGCCAGCAGCCCGGGACAACTGGGTGAAAAACTGTTTTTT
.	14	TRBV4-1	TRBJ1-2	CASREGTSNYGYTF	TGCGCCAGCCGGGAGGGGACATCTAACTATGGCTACACCTTC
.	15	TRBV15	TRBJ1-6	CATSRDLQGNSPLHF	TGTGCCACCAGCAGAGATCTCCAGGGGAATTCACCCCTCCACTTT
TRBD1	18	TRBV6-1	TRBJ1-5	CASSETHWDREHNQPQHF	TGTGCCAGCAGTGAAACCCACTGGGACAGGGAGCATAATCAGCCCCAGCATTTT
.	16	TRBV4-2	TRBJ2-2	CASSPFGAPNTGELFF	TGTGCCAGCAGCCCCTTTGGAGCTCCGAACACCGGGGAGCTGTTTTTT
TRBD1	16	TRBV6-1	TRBJ1-5	CASSEARRTGNQPQHF	TGTGCCAGCAGTGAAGCAAGGCGGACAGGCAACCAGCCCCAGCATTTT
TRBD1	15	TRBV5-1	TRBJ2-3	CASQGRTGGTDTQYF	TGCGCCAGTCAGGGACGGACAGGGGGCACAGATACGCAGTATTTT
.	12	TRBV2	TRBJ2-7	CASNGTPYEQYF	TGTGCCAGCAATGGGACTCCCTACGAGCAGTACTTC
.	14	TRBV24-1	TRBJ2-2	CATSVPGGAGELFF	TGTGCCACCAGTGTCCCCGGAGGGGCCGGGGAGCTGTTTTTT
.	12	TRBV18	TRBJ2-7	CATRLGGNEQYF	TGTGCCACCCGACTCGGCGGGAACGAGCAGTACTTC
TRBD2	16	TRBV6-5	TRBJ2-3	CASSYSSGVLTDTQYF	TGTGCCAGCAGTTACTCCAGCGGGGTCCTCACAGATACGCAGTATTTT
.	13	TRBV5-1	TRBJ1-6	CASSLGPPSPLHF	TGCGCCAGCAGCTTGGGGCCGCCTTCACCCCTCCACTTT
.	13	TRBV28	TRBJ1-2	CASGRGNSYGYTF	TGTGCCAGCGGCAGGGGAAATAGCTATGGCTACACCTTC
TRBD1	16	TRBV15	TRBJ1-1	CATSNPGTGVNTEAFF	TGTGCCACCAGCAACCCCGGGACAGGGGTCAACACTGAAGCTTTCTTT
TRBD2	18	TRBV3-1/TRBV3-2	TRBJ2-3	CASSQDPPAGGPGDTQYF	TGTGCCAGCAGCCAAGATCCACCAGCGGGGGGGCCAGGAGATACGCAGTATTTT
.	21	TRBV24-1	TRBJ2-1	CATRRMTAGWICGGDDNEQFF	TGTGCCACCAGGAGGATGACAGCCGGATGGATCTGTGGTGGGGATGACAATGAGCAGTTCTTC
TRBD1	14	TRBV3-1/TRBV3-2	TRBJ2-7	CASSQFQGAYEQYF	TGTGCCAGCAGCCAATTCCAGGGGGCCTACGAGCAGTACTTC